The entry below describes one T cell receptor beta chain. The antigen is undetermined. The CDR3 totals 15 residues. V dropped 8 bases and J dropped 1 base, with 18 bases sitting between them. The germline CDR1 and CDR2 sequences are LNHDA and SQIVND (reference sequence). The sample comes from a study of OX40 agonist ivuxolimab in advanced cancers. Study information: Previous treatment with anti-PD-1, anti-PD-L1 or anti-CTLA-4 therapy was allowed; over 35% had received some.

TCRdb's table, derived via immunoSEQ multiplex PCR, lists solely in-frame clones and lacks some. Found here are around 79,000 clones, 85% of them singletons; the top ten hold about 0.6%. Findings and caveats of the study: Among the lowest peripheral clonal expansion occurred in 0.1-3.0 mg/kg partial responders. Expanded clones were, on average, more numerous in CD8+ T cells than in CD4+.

Sequencing was performed on CD4+ or CD8+ T cells sorted from blood, taken in a trial of the OX40 agonist ivuxolimab. This TCR was sampled from an adult with an advanced solid tumor such as melanoma, head and neck, liver or kidney cancer. The chain has TRBV19 and TRBJ2-7, with D possibly being TRBD1 or TRBD2 (6 bases each). This CDR3 is CASRTQGGSSYEQYF. The CDR3 DNA reads TGTGCCAGTCGAACACAGGGAGGTTCGTCCTACGAGCAGTACTTC.